Reported below is one T cell receptor (beta chain). The count of this clonotype is one. Its antigen is still unknown. No much larger clone exists at a distance of one base, and base qualities are not known. Based on the germline V gene, the CDR1 and CDR2 sequences are SGDLS and YYNGEE. The junction shows trimming of 6 bases on V and 4 bases on J, plus 16 bases between the germline ends. The CDR3 covers 14 residues, taking in both the cysteine and the phenylalanine. CDR3 DNA is the only sequence kept; it has 42 bases, read in frame from the first base. This sample is part of a study of post-analysis software for immune sequencing data (dated by TCRdb to between 2014 and 2016). Looking at the study overall: The recorded disease courses included relapsing-remitting, secondary progressive and progressive-relapsing multiple sclerosis, and some patients had no subtype annotation. The patient repertoires were compared against roughly 12 previously published healthy control repertoires obtained from donors aged about 6 to 27 years. A subset of samples was prepared in parallel using single-end sample barcoding, then pooled and co-amplified after Illumina adapter ligation.

The library relied on PCR. TCRdb shows the sequencer as Illumina HiSeq 2500. Unique molecular identifiers were incorporated into TCR beta cDNA libraries to reduce PCR and sequencing biases. About 500,000 cDNA molecules were obtained for every 1 to 10 million input T cells, so each molecule roughly corresponded to one T cell. The same protocol used for the earlier healthy control dataset was applied to prepare and sequence the patient libraries. Samples belonging to the same batch were prepared together, multiplexed and sequenced on a shared HiSeq lane. Per the original workflow: Raw barcoded reads were processed with MIGEC, discarding single-read molecular identifier groups before consensus assembly and CDR3 extraction. VDJtools was used for post-analysis of the clonotype tables, and diversity was normalized by down-sampling every dataset to the size of the smallest sample. To correct batch-related cross-sample contamination, repertoire overlap clustering matched CDR3 amino acid sequences but not nucleotide sequences. TCRdb reanalyzed the raw reads on its own, using fastp at Q25 for trimming and MiXCR for clone calling, and kept in-frame beta chains. Entries are consolidated by CDR3 protein sequence, retaining the most common genes and DNA. The V and J calls follow TCRdb's processing rather than the paper's. The table for this sample lists almost 700,000 distinct CDR3 sequences; approximately 60% of them were counted only once. Together, the top ten hold about 10% of the sample.

The study at large found these results: Compared with controls, multiple sclerosis patients had significantly lower normalized Chao1 diversity, a finding suggesting substantial peripheral T-cell clonal expansion. Strong co-clustering of samples prepared in the same batch was shown by direct clustering with F measure, prompting a batch-effect correction. A handful of TRBV segments, including TRBV5-6, TRBV5-1 and TRBV20-1, were significantly more frequent in patients than controls. The control group was slightly older than the multiple sclerosis patient group.

To demonstrate the VDJtools post-analysis software, the study profiled TCR beta repertoires from the peripheral blood of around 13 young patients with multiple sclerosis. The multiple sclerosis patients were children and adolescents ranging in age from about 6 to 17 years. The TCR was taken from a girl aged 2 to 10 with multiple sclerosis. The sequencing sample was made of blood. The sequence links TRBV9 to TRBJ1-2, with the identity of the D gene unclear. The CDR3 in this case is CASNSLDGPYGYTF. The bases read TGTGCCAGCAACTCTTTGGACGGACCCTATGGCTACACCTTC. With the portions outside the CDR3 filled from the reference TRBV9 and TRBJ1-2 genes, the complete variable region becomes DSGVTQTPKHLITATGQRVTLRCSPRSGDLSVYWYQQSLDQGLQFLIQYYNGEERAKGNILERFSAQQFPDLHSELNLSSLELGDSALYFCASNSLDGPYGYTFGSGTRLTVV.